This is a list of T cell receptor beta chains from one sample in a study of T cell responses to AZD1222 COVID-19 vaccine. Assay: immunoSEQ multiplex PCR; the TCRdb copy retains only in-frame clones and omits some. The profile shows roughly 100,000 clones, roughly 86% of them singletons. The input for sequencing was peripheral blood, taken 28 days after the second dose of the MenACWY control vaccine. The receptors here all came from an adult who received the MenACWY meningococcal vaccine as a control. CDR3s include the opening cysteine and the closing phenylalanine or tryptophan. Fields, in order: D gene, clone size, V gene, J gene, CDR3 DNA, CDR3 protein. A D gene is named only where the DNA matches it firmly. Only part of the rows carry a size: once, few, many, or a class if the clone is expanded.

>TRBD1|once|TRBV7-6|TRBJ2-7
TGTGCCAGCAGCTTAGGACAGGGGGCGGCGAACTACGAGCAGTACTTC
CASSLGQGAANYEQYF
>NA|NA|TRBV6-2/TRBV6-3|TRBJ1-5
TGTGCCAGCAGTTACTCGCGCCGACTGCGTCGAGACAATCAGCCCCAGCATTTT
CASSYSRRLRRDNQPQHF
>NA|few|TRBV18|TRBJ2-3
TGTGCCAGCTCACCACCCCCGAGGGGGGATACGCAGTATTTT
CASSPPPRGDTQYF
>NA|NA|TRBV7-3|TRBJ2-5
TGTGCCAGCAGCCCCTGGGGGTCACAAGAGACCCAGTACTTC
CASSPWGSQETQYF
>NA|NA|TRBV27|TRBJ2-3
TGTGCCAGCAGTTCGGCTTACAGCGTTCCTACTAGCACAGATACGCAGTATTTT
CASSSAYSVPTSTDTQYF
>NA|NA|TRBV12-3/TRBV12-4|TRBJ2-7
TGTGCCAGCAGTGTTCCTGGAGGCTACTTC
CASSVPGGYF
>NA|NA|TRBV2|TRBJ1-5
NA
CASILVPNQPQHF
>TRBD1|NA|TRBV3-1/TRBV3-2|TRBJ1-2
TGTGCCACCTGGGACAGGGCAGGCGGTGGCTACACCTTC
CATWDRAGGGYTF
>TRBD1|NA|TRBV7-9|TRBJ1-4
TGTGCCAGCAGCTTAGGCGACAGGGGGCTCAAGGAAAAACTGTTTTTT
CASSLGDRGLKEKLFF
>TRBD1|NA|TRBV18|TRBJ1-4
TGTGCCAGCTCGGGGGGACAGGATGAAAAACTGTTTTTT
CASSGGQDEKLFF
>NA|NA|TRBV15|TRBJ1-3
TGTGCCACCAGCAGAGATCGGGGGCCGGGAAACACCATATATTTT
CATSRDRGPGNTIYF
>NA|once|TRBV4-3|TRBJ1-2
TGCGCCAGCAGCCAATCTCCCCGAGGTGGCTACACCTTC
CASSQSPRGGYTF
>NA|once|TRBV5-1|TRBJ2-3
TGCGCCAGCAGCTTTGAGGATACGCAGTATTTT
CASSFEDTQYF
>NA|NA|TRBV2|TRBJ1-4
TGTGCCAGCAGTGAGTGGCAGGGTGCTAATGAAAAACTGTTTTTT
CASSEWQGANEKLFF
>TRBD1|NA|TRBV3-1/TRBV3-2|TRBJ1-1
TGTGCCACACAGGGGTCCACTGAAGCTTTCTTT
CATQGSTEAFF
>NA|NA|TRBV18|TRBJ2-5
TGTGCCAGCTCACCTGCTGTAAACCCTGAGACCCAGTACTTC
CASSPAVNPETQYF
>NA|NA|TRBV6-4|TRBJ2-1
TGTGCCAGCAGTAGGGCGATGGCCGACTTGGTATCCTACAATGAGCAGTTCTTC
CASSRAMADLVSYNEQFF
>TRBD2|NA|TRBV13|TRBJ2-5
TGTGCCAGCAGCTTAGGCCGAACTAGCGGGGGCAGAGAGACCCAGTACTTC
CASSLGRTSGGRETQYF
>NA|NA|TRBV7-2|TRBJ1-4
TGTGCCAGCAGCGGAGGCCTGGGGACCCCGATGGAAAAACTGTTTTTT
CASSGGLGTPMEKLFF
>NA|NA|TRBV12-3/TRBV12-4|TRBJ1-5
TGTGCCAGCACGCAGGTCGGGCAGCCCCAGCATTTT
CASTQVGQPQHF
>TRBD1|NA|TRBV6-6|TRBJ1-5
TGTGCCAGCAGCCCGGGACCGGGACAGGGGGCTTATTATAGCAATCAGCCCCAGCATTTT
CASSPGPGQGAYYSNQPQHF
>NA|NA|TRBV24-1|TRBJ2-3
TGTGCCACCAGTGATCACATTGGTCTAGTGGGCACAGATACGCAGTATTTT
CATSDHIGLVGTDTQYF